The next 20 T cell receptor beta chains were all read from a single sample in a study of shared clonotypes between healthy human individuals (dated by TCRdb to about 2020). Library prep was done by the immunoSEQ multiplex PCR assay. TCRdb retrieved this table from immuneACCESS and kept in-frame rearrangements only. Not all clones are present; in checked studies, unresolved V genes account for under half, and no reason is known for the remainder. For this sample the table gives about 470,000 clones, of which around 79% were detected only once. The ten largest make up approximately 13% of the sample. Material: PBMCs. Receptors were obtained from a woman between 40 and 55 years old in good health. Some clones in this sample may be carry-over from other donors' samples.

The chain links TRBV27 to TRBJ1-2; D gene ambiguous. V was trimmed by 6 bases and J by 8 bases, leaving 7 bases between them. Germline loops: CDR1 MNHEY, CDR2 SMNVEV (reference sequence). This CDR3 contains 10 residues. This CDR3 reads CASSPAGYTF. The CDR3 DNA reads as TGTGCCAGCAGCCCTGCAGGCTACACCTTC.

The V call is TRBV4-2, the J call TRBJ2-2, with unresolved D. CDR1 and CDR2 (germline): LGHNA, YNFKEQ. This CDR3 region has 13 residues. V gave up 0 bases and J gave up 8 bases, with 7 bases separating them. The CDR3 DNA reads as TGTGCCAGCAGCCAAGATCTTGGGGGGGAGCTGTTTTTT. The encoded protein is CASSQDLGGELFF.

The chain recombines TRBV11-3 with TRBJ2-6; 7 bases align to TRBD2. CDR3 size: 15 residues. The J segment lost 2 bases and the V segment lost 5 bases, leaving 3 bases of the junction unmatched. CDR1 is SGHNT and CDR2 is YENEEA in the germline V gene. The CDR3 spells CASSPGLAGANVLTF. The DNA for the CDR3 is TGTGCCAGCAGCCCCGGACTAGCTGGGGCCAACGTCCTGACTTTC.

V and J are TRBV4-2 and TRBJ1-4, with D possibly matching TRBD1 (5 bases). Germline CDR1 is LGHNA and CDR2 is YNFKEQ. The V and J ends lost 4 bases and 2 bases respectively, with 14 bases between them. The CDR3 extends over 16 amino acids. This CDR3 reads CASSLGPGDTNEKLFF. The CDR3 DNA reads TGTGCCAGCAGCCTGGGCCCTGGGGACACTAATGAAAAACTGTTTTTT.

In its sample, this clone was seen many times. The chain links TRBV28 to TRBJ1-2; no clear D gene. The CDR3 spans 13 residues. The germline CDR1 and CDR2 sequences are MDHEN and SYDVKM. Between the trimmed V and J ends, which lost 6 bases and 8 bases, there was a span of 16 bases. The CDR3 DNA reads as TGTGCCAGCAGCCCTCCGGGGTTGGGGGGCTACACCTTC. Translation: CASSPPGLGGYTF.

The chain carries TRBV7-9 and TRBJ2-5, with D uncertain. This CDR3 spans 16 amino acids. The V end lost 0 bases, the J end lost 0 bases, and 11 bases lay between the germline ends. Germline V lookup: CDR1 SEHNR, CDR2 FQNEAQ (reference sequence). In DNA, the CDR3 is TGTGCCAGCAGCTTAGCGCTCGCCAGCGACCAAGAGACCCAGTACTTC. Encoded protein: CASSLALASDQETQYF. Complete variable domain (other parts from reference TRBV7-9 and TRBJ2-5): DTGVSQNPRHKITKRGQNVTFRCDPISEHNRLYWYRQTLGQGPEFLTYFQNEAQLEKSRLLSDRFSAERPKGSFSTLEIQRTEQGDSAMYLCASSLALASDQETQYFGPGTRLLVL.

As regards this clone: A read error may produce the germline difference seen at one junction end. CDR3 in DNA: TGCGCCACCAGCCCCGACAGTTTCTACGAGCAGTACTTC. This codes for CATSPDSFYEQYF. The chain joins TRBV5-1 to TRBJ2-7, with D possibly matching TRBD1 (5 bases). Germline CDR1 reads SGHRS; CDR2 reads YFSETQ. This CDR3 region has 13 residues.

This chain links TRBV7-9 with TRBJ2-3, with 9 bases identical to TRBD1. With V trimmed by 4 bases and J by 1 base, 6 bases remained unmatched. CDR1 is SEHNR, CDR2 FQNEAQ, per germline (reference sequence). The CDR3 totals 16 residues. The CDR3 nucleotides read TGTGCCAGCAGCTCAAATAGACAGGGGGGCACAGATACGCAGTATTTT. Translating it yields CASSSNRQGGTDTQYF.

CDR3 in amino acids: CASRGQTGGDTQYF. The CDR3 DNA follows: TGCGCCAGCAGAGGTCAGACGGGTGGCGATACGCAGTATTTT. V gene TRBV10-2 combines with J gene TRBJ2-3; D uncertain. CDR1 is WSHSY and CDR2 is SAAADI in the germline V gene. The V end was cut by 6 bases, the J end by 6 bases, with 16 bases between. This CDR3 contains 14 residues.

The rearrangement links TRBV6-4 to TRBJ2-3, with 8 bases fitting TRBD2. The germline V gene encodes CDR1 MRHNA and CDR2 SNTAGT. The CDR3 consists of 16 residues. Trimming removed 3 bases from V and 3 bases from J; junction bases left unmatched: 8. The DNA of the CDR3 is TGTGCCAGCAGTGAGTCCTCCGGGAGGGCTACAGATACGCAGTATTTT. Protein product: CASSESSGRATDTQYF.

Notes on this clone: Other nucleotide sequences from this sample produce the same CDR3. This chain uses TRBV5-1 with TRBJ2-5; possible D gene TRBD2, 6 bases. Germline V gives CDR1 SGHRS, CDR2 YFSETQ. There are 14 residues in the CDR3. V was shortened by 2 bases and J by 3 bases, with 11 bases between the two germline ends. In DNA, the CDR3 is TGCGCCAGCAGCTTTAGCGGAGGGGAAGAGACCCAGTACTTC. It specifies CASSFSGGEETQYF. The entire variable domain, with the rest obtained from reference TRBV5-1 and TRBJ2-5, is as follows: KAGVTQTPRYLIKTRGQQVTLSCSPISGHRSVSWYQQTPGQGLQFLFEYFSETQRNKGNFPGRFSGRQFSNSRSEMNVSTLELGDSALYLCASSFSGGEETQYFGPGTRLLVL.

This chain connects TRBV20-1 to TRBJ1-2; a possible D gene is TRBD1 (6 bases). This CDR3 comprises 10 residues. V was cut by 5 bases and J by 7 bases, with 8 bases left in between. CDR1 and CDR2 from the germline V gene are DFQATT and SNEGSKA (reference sequence). CDR3 sequence reads: CSAGQFGYTF. The CDR3 bases are TGCAGTGCTGGACAGTTTGGCTACACCTTC.

This chain joins TRBV2 and TRBJ2-7, with D tentatively TRBD1 (6 bases). Germline V gives CDR1 SNHLY, CDR2 FYNNEI. V shed 6 bases and J shed 5 bases, with 11 bases lying between them. CDR3 size: 12 residues. The CDR3 loop is CASRRDNDEQYF. CDR3 nucleotides: TGTGCCAGCAGGAGGGACAACGACGAGCAGTACTTC. The variable domain in full, with the rest retrieved from reference TRBV2 and TRBJ2-7, is EPEVTQTPSHQVTQMGQEVILRCVPISNHLYFYWYRQILGQKVEFLVSFYNNEISEKSEIFDDQFSVERPDGSNFTLKIRSTKLEDSAMYFCASRRDNDEQYFGPGTRLTVT.

This clone appeared a few times. Other DNA sequences in this sample translate to the same CDR3. J is TRBJ1-5 and V is TRBV2; D is ambiguous. The CDR3 is made up of 13 amino acids. CDR1 and CDR2 from the germline V gene are SNHLY and FYNNEI. Between the trimmed V and J ends, which lost 6 bases and 0 bases, there was a span of 6 bases. In nucleotides, the CDR3 is TGTGCCAGCAGGGCGGATAGCAATCAGCCCCAGCATTTT. Translated, it gives CASRADSNQPQHF.

The chain carries TRBV9 and TRBJ2-3; the D gene is possibly TRBD2 (6 bases). From germline, CDR1 is SGDLS and CDR2 YYNGEE. There are 15 residues in the CDR3. Trimming shortened V by 3 bases and J by 3 bases, and 14 bases separated the two germline ends. The DNA for the CDR3 is TGTGCCAGCAGCGCCGGGACTCTAACTACAGATACGCAGTATTTT. Its protein is CASSAGTLTTDTQYF.

The chain joins TRBV5-1 to TRBJ2-7; 9 bases are shared with TRBD1. This CDR3 spans 14 amino acids. Germline values: CDR1 SGHRS, CDR2 YFSETQ. After removal of 4 bases from V and 3 bases from J, the junction contained 5 bases not matched to a gene. The CDR3 bases are TGCGCCAGCAGCGACGGGACAGGGTACTACGAGCAGTACTTC. This translates into CASSDGTGYYEQYF.

The chain joins TRBV11-2 to TRBJ2-7; D might be TRBD1 (5 bases). The CDR3 totals 15 residues. V lost 4 bases and J 5 bases, leaving 18 bases between the germline ends. Germline CDR1 SGHAT, CDR2 FQNNGV. The CDR3 protein is CASSSFIDSEDEQYF. DNA of the CDR3: TGTGCCAGCAGCTCCTTTATCGACAGTGAGGACGAGCAGTACTTC.

The CDR3 DNA is TGTGCCAGTAGGCCAACCGGGACAGGGGTCGGGGAGCTGTTTTTT. Protein: CASRPTGTGVGELFF. The V gene is TRBV19, the J gene TRBJ2-2; 10 bases line up with TRBD1. J lost 7 bases, V lost 6 bases, and 8 bases had no gene match. This CDR3 is 15 amino acids long. In germline, CDR1 is LNHDA, CDR2 SQIVND (reference sequence). Using reference TRBV19 and TRBJ2-2 for the parts outside the CDR3, the full variable domain is DGGITQSPKYLFRKEGQNVTLSCEQNLNHDAMYWYRQDPGQGLRLIYYSQIVNDFQKGDIAEGYSVSREKKESFPLTVTSAQKNPTAFYLCASRPTGTGVGELFFGEGSRLTVL.

The chain joins TRBV7-2 to TRBJ2-1; D not certain. V gave up 6 bases and J gave up 0 bases, with 12 bases separating them. The CDR3 is 15 residues long. The V gene's germline CDR1 is SGHTA and CDR2 FQGNSA. The DNA for the CDR3 is TGTGCCAGCAGTCAAAACAGAGTCTCCTACAATGAGCAGTTCTTC. Translated: CASSQNRVSYNEQFF.

The rearrangement uses TRBV27 and TRBJ2-1; D is unresolved. Trimming removed 4 bases from V and 6 bases from J, with 10 bases in between. CDR1 and CDR2 (germline): MNHEY, SMNVEV (reference sequence). The CDR3 contains 13 residues. The CDR3 nucleotides are TGTGCCAGCAGTTCCTCCCTATCCAATGAGCAGTTCTTC. Its translation is CASSSSLSNEQFF.